The 10 T cell receptor beta chains below were found in one sample sequenced in a study of blood T cell repertoires in COVID-19. Clones were sequenced by immunoSEQ multiplex PCR, and TCRdb holds only the in-frame ones, with some missing. Among 20,000 to 25,000 clones listed, about 88% were seen once. The sample comprised peripheral blood. The origin of the receptors is a man in his 70s in a cohort sampled during active COVID-19.

J is TRBJ1-1 and V is TRBV5-5; D uncertain. CDR3 size: 13 residues. Germline V gene sequence: CDR1 SGHKS, CDR2 YYEKEE (reference sequence). V dropped 0 bases and J dropped 4 bases, with 7 bases sitting between them. Here the CDR3 DNA reads TGTGCCAGCAGCTTGGGGCCTCCCACTGAAGCTTTCTTT. Amino acid sequence: CASSLGPPTEAFF.

The chain joins TRBV7-2 to TRBJ1-4; D is unclear. The V end lost 5 bases, the J end lost 1 base, and 11 bases lay between the germline ends. This CDR3 region has 15 residues. Germline CDR1 and CDR2: SGHTA and FQGNSA. For the CDR3, the DNA is TGTGCCAGCAGCCTCTACAGTGGAACTAATGAAAAACTGTTTTTT. Its protein is CASSLYSGTNEKLFF.

The chain is built from TRBV28 and TRBJ1-3, with D unresolved. This CDR3 spans 12 amino acids. Germline assignment: CDR1 MDHEN and CDR2 SYDVKM. Deletions cut 4 bases from V and 3 bases from J, with 4 bases between. The CDR3 DNA follows: TGTGCCAGCAGTTCATTTGGAAACACCATATATTTT. Its translation: CASSSFGNTIYF.

Worth noting for this clone: This CDR3 is also generated by other DNA sequences in the sample. The chain combines TRBV3-1 (or the pseudogene TRBV3-2) with TRBJ2-1, with 13 bases matching TRBD2. The CDR3 spans 16 residues. V lost 4 bases to trimming and J lost 7 bases; unmatched junction nucleotides: 7. Germline loops: CDR1 LGHDT, CDR2 YNNKEL (reference sequence). The chain's CDR3 is CASSRTSGRTRNEQFF. CDR3 nucleotide sequence: TGTGCCAGCAGCCGGACTAGCGGGAGAACCCGAAATGAGCAGTTCTTC.

The V gene is TRBV25-1, the J gene TRBJ2-3, with D uncertain. The CDR3 runs 14 residues. The germline V and J ends were trimmed by 7 bases and 2 bases, with 13 bases remaining between them. Germline V gene sequence: CDR1 MGHDK, CDR2 SYGVNS. The CDR3 protein is CASTSERLTDTQYF. The DNA for the CDR3 is TGTGCCAGCACCTCGGAGAGACTCACAGATACGCAGTATTTT. Drawing the rest from reference TRBV25-1 and TRBJ2-3, the complete variable domain is EADIYQTPRYLVIGTGKKITLECSQTMGHDKMYWYQQDPGMELHLIHYSYGVNSTEKGDLSSESTVSRIRTEHFPLTLESARPSHTSQYLCASTSERLTDTQYFGPGTRLTVL.

The genes are TRBV5-1 and TRBJ2-2; 8 positions agree with TRBD2. CDR3 length: 14 residues. The V and J ends lost 10 bases and 4 bases, in that order; junction bases with no gene match: 9. Germline V lookup: CDR1 SGHRS, CDR2 YFSETQ. The DNA of the CDR3 is TGCGCCGGAAGAGCGGGAGTCGGCACCGGGGAGCTGTTTTTT. As protein: CAGRAGVGTGELFF.

This chain links TRBV6-2 or TRBV6-3 with TRBJ2-7; the match to TRBD2 covers 8 bases. V lost 0 bases and J lost 2; bases outside the gene matches: 3. CDR1 and CDR2 (germline): MNHEY, SVGEGT. This CDR3 region has 15 residues. The CDR3 spells CASSYSSGGPYEQYF. The CDR3, as DNA: TGTGCCAGCAGTTACTCCTCGGGAGGGCCCTACGAGCAGTACTTC.

This clone was found a few times. CDR3 loop: CASTLGDLDYGYTF. CDR3 nucleotides: TGCGCCAGCACCCTCGGGGATTTGGACTATGGCTACACCTTC. The rearrangement uses TRBV5-1 and TRBJ1-2, with unresolved D. CDR1 SGHRS and CDR2 YFSETQ come from the germline V gene. This CDR3 is 14 amino acids long. V was trimmed by 6 bases and J by 3 bases, leaving 15 bases between them.

The rearrangement links TRBV5-5 to TRBJ2-5; D is unclear. CDR1 is SGHKS, CDR2 YYEKEE, per germline (reference sequence). The germline V and J ends were trimmed by 0 bases and 4 bases, with 4 bases remaining between them. The CDR3 contains 12 residues. In nucleotides, the CDR3 is TGTGCCAGCAGCTTGGCCCGAGAGACCCAGTACTTC. This translates into CASSLARETQYF.

This sequence joins TRBV6-5 and TRBJ1-1, with 11 bases aligning to TRBD1. With 1 base clipped from V and 6 bases from J, the junction kept 4 bases outside the gene matches. Germline CDR1 reads MNHEY; CDR2 reads SVGAGI. The CDR3 is 15 amino acids. The CDR3 protein is CASSYLGQGVSEAFF. The CDR3 DNA sequence: TGTGCCAGCAGTTACTTGGGACAGGGGGTCTCTGAAGCTTTCTTT.